A selection of T cell receptor beta chains follows, all from one sample in a study of CD8+ T cells in alopecia areata. Method: immunoSEQ multiplex PCR; TCRdb's copy keeps in-frame clones and lacks some. The top ten clones hold around 6% of a sample with 120,000 or so clones, around 60% of them seen once. The sequencing used CD4+ T cells sorted from blood, collected at week 4, from a patient treated with tofacitinib. Every receptor here comes from a human donor with alopecia areata. The CDR3 runs from the conserved cysteine through the conserved F or W. A D gene is named only where the DNA matches it firmly. A row's size may be missing; if present it is once, few, many or a size class.

>NA|TRBJ2-7|TRBV18|NA
CASSMTRGSTYEQYF
TGTGCCAGCTCAATGACCAGGGGTTCTACCTACGAGCAGTACTTC
>NA|TRBJ2-7|TRBV5-1|NA
CASSLDGEQYF
TGCGCCAGCAGCTTGGACGGGGAGCAGTACTTC
>NA|TRBJ2-3|TRBV27|TRBD1
CASSFRQGGTDTQYF
TGTGCCAGCAGTTTCCGACAGGGAGGCACAGATACGCAGTATTTT
>NA|TRBJ2-5|TRBV5-6|NA
CASSSSGVQETQYF
TGTGCCAGCAGCTCCTCTGGAGTACAAGAGACCCAGTACTTC
>once|TRBJ2-1|TRBV11-2|TRBD1
CASSRAGGTSNEQFF
TGTGCCAGCAGCCGGGCAGGGGGCACAAGCAATGAGCAGTTCTTC
>NA|TRBJ2-5|TRBV9|TRBD2
CASSPPRLAGQETQYF
TGTGCCAGCAGCCCGCCCAGACTAGCGGGCCAAGAGACCCAGTACTTC
>NA|TRBJ2-5|TRBV18|NA
CASSPTEGVETQYF
TGTGCCAGCTCCCCCACGGAGGGGGTCGAGACCCAGTACTTC
>NA|TRBJ2-5|TRBV29-1|TRBD2
CSAPLGGETQYF
TGCAGCGCCCCCCTGGGAGGGGAGACCCAGTACTTC
>NA|TRBJ2-7|TRBV29-1|NA
CSVVGDYEQYF
TGCAGCGTTGTCGGGGACTACGAGCAGTACTTC
>NA|TRBJ2-1|TRBV29-1|NA
CSVEDATYNEQFF
TGCAGCGTTGAAGATGCGACCTACAATGAGCAGTTCTTC
>few|TRBJ2-3|TRBV5-1|TRBD2
CASSTGGLAITDTQYF
TGCGCCAGCAGCACCGGGGGACTAGCGATCACAGATACGCAGTATTTT
>NA|TRBJ1-6|TRBV5-4|TRBD1
CASSEGQGGSPLHF
TGTGCCAGCAGCGAAGGACAGGGAGGTTCACCCCTCCACTTT
>NA|TRBJ1-2|TRBV15|TRBD1
CATSVPTGQGNGYTF
TGTGCCACCAGCGTACCTACGGGACAGGGGAATGGCTACACCTTC
>NA|TRBJ1-5|TRBV7-2|TRBD1
CASSLRQGAGQPQHF
TGTGCCAGCAGCTTAAGACAGGGGGCGGGTCAGCCCCAGCATTTT
>few|TRBJ2-7|TRBV29-1|NA
CSVEDTQTYEQYF
TGCAGCGTAGAGGACACTCAAACCTACGAGCAGTACTTC
>NA|TRBJ1-5|TRBV29-1|NA
CSVVEGNNNQPQHF
TGCAGCGTTGTAGAAGGGAACAACAATCAGCCCCAGCATTTT
>NA|TRBJ1-4|TRBV18|NA
CASSPSQGLNEKLFF
TGTGCCAGCTCACCTTCGCAGGGTCTAAATGAAAAACTGTTTTTT
>NA|TRBJ1-1|TRBV23-1|TRBD1
CASSHSTDRETEAFF
TGCGCCAGCAGTCATTCCACCGACAGGGAGACTGAAGCTTTCTTT